This TCR beta chain was profiled in a study of T cell responses to AZD1222 COVID-19 vaccine. Overall study context: Analysis merged second doses at about 4 or about 12 weeks.

Regarding the study as a whole: At study baseline, merely over 5 AZD1222 recipients were seropositive. Spike-wide coverage was observed for vaccine-associated CD4 TCRs, with dominant responses at 160-218 and 743-854.

The data were produced by immunoSEQ multiplex PCR, yet TCRdb's version contains in-frame clones alone and is incomplete. Of about 98,000 clones in the sample, 70% to 90% were seen once. Worth noting for this clone: Its matching antigen is unknown.

The source was peripheral blood, collected on day 0 of AZD1222 vaccination. This TCR derives from an adult in good health.

The CDR3, as DNA: TGTGCCAGCAGTTTAGACAGGGGGGACTACGAGCAGTACTTC. Its protein is CASSLDRGDYEQYF. This sequence joins TRBV2 and TRBJ2-7; 9 bases map to TRBD1. Germline loops: CDR1 SNHLY, CDR2 FYNNEI. V was pared by 5 bases and J by 3 bases, with 5 bases of the junction left unmatched. The CDR3 has 14 residues. The full variable domain, rest sourced from reference TRBV2 and TRBJ2-7, is EPEVTQTPSHQVTQMGQEVILRCVPISNHLYFYWYRQILGQKVEFLVSFYNNEISEKSEIFDDQFSVERPDGSNFTLKIRSTKLEDSAMYFCASSLDRGDYEQYFGPGTRLTVT.